Listed below are T cell receptor beta chains from one sample, sequenced in a study of cytomegalovirus exposure and HLA in healthy donors. Produced via immunoSEQ multiplex PCR; TCRdb's table is partial and in-frame only. This table holds roughly 170,000 clones, approximately 80% found once. Sample: PBMCs. The receptors originated from a girl aged 2-15 years in good health and CMV-seropositive. Both conserved end residues are part of each CDR3. D genes are given only for firm matches.

DNA: TGTGCCAGCAGCCCTCGCTGGGGGGAAGGTGTCGAGCAGTACTTC; CDR3: CASSPRWGEGVEQYF; length: 15; D: .; J: TRBJ2-7; V: TRBV11-2
DNA: TGTGCCTGGAGTGTCCAAACAGATACGCAGTATTTT; CDR3: CAWSVQTDTQYF; length: 12; D: .; J: TRBJ2-3; V: TRBV30
DNA: TGTGCCAGCAGCTACCGAGCGGGAGCGAACACCGGGGAGCTGTTTTTT; CDR3: CASSYRAGANTGELFF; length: 16; D: TRBD2; J: TRBJ2-2; V: TRBV5-6
DNA: TGTGCCAGTAGTATTCTAGCGGGAGATAGCACAGATACGCAGTATTTT; CDR3: CASSILAGDSTDTQYF; length: 16; D: TRBD2; J: TRBJ2-3; V: TRBV19
DNA: TGTGCCAGCAGCTTCCTAGCGGGAGACGAGCAGTTCTTC; CDR3: CASSFLAGDEQFF; length: 13; D: TRBD2; J: TRBJ2-1; V: TRBV11-3
DNA: TGCGCCAGCAGCTTGCGGGGAACCGCGAACACCGGGGAGCTGTTTTTT; CDR3: CASSLRGTANTGELFF; length: 16; D: .; J: TRBJ2-2; V: TRBV5-1
DNA: TGTGCCATCACCCCCGGGACAGACTTAAACTATGGCTACACCTTC; CDR3: CAITPGTDLNYGYTF; length: 15; D: TRBD1; J: TRBJ1-2; V: TRBV10-3
DNA: TGTGCCAGCAGCCACGACAGGACAGGGTGGTCCGGGGAGCTGTTTTTT; CDR3: CASSHDRTGWSGELFF; length: 16; D: TRBD1; J: TRBJ2-2; V: TRBV14
DNA: TGTGCTAGTGGTGGGGGCGGGAGGGACGGCACTGAAGCTTTCTTT; CDR3: CASGGGGRDGTEAFF; length: 15; D: .; J: TRBJ1-1; V: TRBV12-5
DNA: TGCAGCGTTGAAAGCCCGGGCTACGAGCAGTACTTC; CDR3: CSVESPGYEQYF; length: 12; D: .; J: TRBJ2-7; V: TRBV29-1
DNA: TGTGCCTGGAGTGTACAAATGAACACTGAAGCTTTCTTT; CDR3: CAWSVQMNTEAFF; length: 13; D: .; J: TRBJ1-1; V: TRBV30
DNA: TGTGCCAGCAGCTTTTATTTATTAGGACAGGCGTACCAAGAGACCCAGTACTTC; CDR3: CASSFYLLGQAYQETQYF; length: 18; D: TRBD1; J: TRBJ2-5; V: TRBV5-6
DNA: TGCGCCAGCTGCGTCGGTGGGCAGGGCAATGAAAAACTGTTTTTT; CDR3: CASCVGGQGNEKLFF; length: 15; D: .; J: TRBJ1-4; V: TRBV5-1
DNA: TGTGCCAGCAGCTTTAGACAGGGAGCCTACAATGAGCAGTTCTTC; CDR3: CASSFRQGAYNEQFF; length: 15; D: TRBD1; J: TRBJ2-1; V: TRBV5-4